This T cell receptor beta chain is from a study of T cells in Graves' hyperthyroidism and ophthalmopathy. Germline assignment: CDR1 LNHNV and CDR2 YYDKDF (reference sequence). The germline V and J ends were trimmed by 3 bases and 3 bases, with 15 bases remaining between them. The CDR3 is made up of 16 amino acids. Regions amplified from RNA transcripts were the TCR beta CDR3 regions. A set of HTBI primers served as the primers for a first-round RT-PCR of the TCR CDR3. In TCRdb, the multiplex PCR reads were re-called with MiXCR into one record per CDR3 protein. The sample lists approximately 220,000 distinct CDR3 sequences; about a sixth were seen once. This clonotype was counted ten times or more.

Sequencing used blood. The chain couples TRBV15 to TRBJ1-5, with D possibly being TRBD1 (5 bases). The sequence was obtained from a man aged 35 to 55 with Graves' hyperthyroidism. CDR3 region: CATSRSRGGFNQPQHF. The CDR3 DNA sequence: TGTGCCACCAGCAGGAGCCGGGGGGGGTTCAATCAGCCCCAGCATTTT. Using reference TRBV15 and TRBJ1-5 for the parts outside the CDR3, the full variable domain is DAMVIQNPRYQVTQFGKPVTLSCSQTLNHNVMYWYQQKSSQAPKLLFHYYDKDFNNEADTPDNFQSRRPNTSFCFLDIRSPGLGDTAMYLCATSRSRGGFNQPQHFGDGTRLSIL.